A few counts support the clone carrying this T cell receptor (beta chain). The data belong to a study of blood T cell repertoires in COVID-19. Here immunoSEQ multiplex PCR was the method, and the copy in TCRdb shows in-frame clones only, minus some. The sample carries roughly 290,000 clones, roughly 85% recorded once. Participants were aged roughly 18 to 90 years, lived in some 23 US areas, and enrolled virtually. Participants had their cohort set by participant-reported clinical history. Germline V CDR1 and CDR2: LNHDA, SQIVND (reference sequence). V lost 6 bases, J lost 1 base, and 6 bases stayed unmatched. The CDR3 consists of 15 residues.

The chain carries TRBV19 and TRBJ1-1; TRBD1 matches 9 bases. The source material was PBMCs or T cells enriched from blood (not recorded which). The clonotype comes from a man aged 30-40 years who had recovered from COVID-19. This CDR3 is CASSRTGVGNTEAFF. CDR3 DNA: TGTGCCAGTAGCCGGACAGGGGTCGGGAACACTGAAGCTTTCTTT.